One sample yielded the 9 T cell receptor beta chains listed below, sequenced in a study of blood T cell repertoires in COVID-19. The repertoire was sequenced with immunoSEQ multiplex PCR; TCRdb's copy has only in-frame clones and lacks some. The sample holds about 480,000 clones, 75% to 90% seen once. Sequencing was done on a sample of peripheral blood. The source is a man aged 18 to 35 with COVID-19, enrolled during active disease.

V gene TRBV7-2 combines with J gene TRBJ1-5, with 8 nucleotides matching TRBD1. The CDR3 covers 14 residues. V lost 1 base and J lost 6; bases outside the gene matches: 2. Germline V lookup: CDR1 SGHTA, CDR2 FQGNSA. CDR3 in amino acids: CASSLGQGTQPQHF. CDR3 DNA: TGTGCCAGCAGCTTAGGACAGGGGACTCAGCCCCAGCATTTT.

The chain carries TRBV25-1 and TRBJ1-4; tentative D call: TRBD1 (5 bases). CDR1 is MGHDK, CDR2 SYGVNS, per germline. The CDR3 spans 14 residues. V was shortened by 5 bases and J by 7 bases, with 14 bases between the two germline ends. CDR3 in DNA: TGTGCCAGCAGTCGGGGCGGCGGGGGTGAAAAACTGTTTTTT. Translation gives CASSRGGGGEKLFF.

This clone has more than one count but fewer than ten. J is TRBJ1-2 and V is TRBV24-1; D ambiguous. The V and J ends lost 2 bases and 4 bases respectively, with 10 bases between them. Looked up from germline, CDR1 is KGHDR and CDR2 is SFDVKD. The CDR3 loop spans 14 amino acids. This CDR3 is CATSDSLSVYGYTF. For the CDR3, the DNA is TGTGCCACCAGTGATTCTTTGTCAGTCTATGGCTACACCTTC.

This rearrangement joins TRBV12-3 or TRBV12-4 to TRBJ1-5; 7 bases match TRBD1. V gave up 5 bases and J gave up 5 bases; unmatched junction bases: 3. The CDR3 spans 13 residues. As DNA, the CDR3 is TGTGCCAGCAGTGACAGGGCAGATCAGCCCCAGCATTTT. It is translated as CASSDRADQPQHF.

The CDR3 DNA follows: TGCAGCGTTGTCCTCCAAGAGACCCAGTACTTC. Translated, it gives CSVVLQETQYF. This chain uses TRBV29-1 with TRBJ2-5; D unclear. Germline V gene sequence: CDR1 SQVTM, CDR2 ANQGSEA. This CDR3 comprises 11 residues. V was shortened by 4 bases and J by 1 base, with 4 bases between the two germline ends.

The chain combines TRBV3-1 (or the pseudogene TRBV3-2) with TRBJ2-2, with D perhaps TRBD2 (5 bases). Germline V CDR1 and CDR2: LGHDT, YNNKEL (reference sequence). With 4 bases removed from V and 4 bases from J, the gap between germline ends came to 22 bases. This CDR3 contains 18 residues. For the CDR3, the DNA is TGTGCCAGCAGCCCGAATCCCGGGGTCCCCGCGAGCACCGGGGAGCTGTTTTTT. It translates to CASSPNPGVPASTGELFF.

The V call is TRBV5-1, the J call TRBJ2-1, with TRBD1 as a possible D gene (7 bases). V shed 4 bases and J shed 4 bases, with 18 bases lying between them. This CDR3 region has 16 residues. Germline-derived CDR1 and CDR2 are SGHRS and YFSETQ. This chain's CDR3 is CASSHSPRGAYNEQFF. As DNA, the CDR3 is TGCGCCAGCAGCCACTCACCCAGGGGGGCGTACAATGAGCAGTTCTTC.

The chain has TRBV6-5 and TRBJ2-3; 7 bases fit TRBD1. Germline V gene data show CDR1 as MNHEY and CDR2 as SVGAGI. The CDR3 loop spans 15 amino acids. Unmatched junction bases numbered 10, after V lost 8 bases and J lost 2 bases. CDR3 bases: TGTGCCAGCTCGGTACAGGGGTTAAACACAGATACGCAGTATTTT. Amino acid sequence: CASSVQGLNTDTQYF.

This sequence joins TRBV2 and TRBJ1-2; D gene ambiguous. The CDR3 spans 12 residues. CDR1 and CDR2 from the germline V gene are SNHLY and FYNNEI. V was shortened by 1 base and J by 8 bases, with 8 bases between the two germline ends. CDR3 bases: TGTGCCAGCAGTGAAGGCCAGGCCGGCTACACCTTC. It is translated as CASSEGQAGYTF.